This T cell receptor (beta chain) was captured in a study of T cells after yellow fever vaccination. There are 17 residues in the CDR3. V gave up 0 bases and J gave up 4 bases, with 18 bases separating them. CDR1 and CDR2 from the germline V gene are LGHNA and YNFKEQ. 5'RACE template switching generated TCR cDNA, adding a universal primer site and UMIs. TCRdb called the 5' RACE reads again in MiXCR, with one record for every CDR3 protein. Of about 85,000 distinct CDR3 sequences listed, about an eighth are singletons. Overall study findings and caveats: Once the booster was given, most primary-vaccination clones reappeared, at around 95% for CD4 and roughly 91% for CD8.

Sequenced material: CD8+ T cells not binding an NS4B(214-222) dextramer, sorted from PBMCs, taken roughly 20 days after the first yellow fever vaccination. The V and J genes are TRBV4-2 and TRBJ1-2, with D unresolved. The receptor was derived from a man between 18 and 35 years old who received the YFV17D yellow fever vaccine. CDR3 DNA: TGTGCCAGCAGCCAAGATCGAGGGAGGGCAGAAAGCTATGGCTACACCTTC. This codes for CASSQDRGRAESYGYTF.